This TCR beta chain was profiled in a study of early T cells in non-severe SARS-CoV-2 infection (TCRdb year 2021). Regarding the research as a whole: Bulk RNA from unsorted whole blood was used for TCR sequencing, so alpha and beta chains could not be paired. The investigation overall reported the following: VDJdb matching was skewed toward anti-spike CD8 responses and likely underestimated virus-specific expansions, missing private and CD4 specificities.

The CDR3 starts with the cysteine, ends with the phenylalanine, and has 16 residues. CDR3 DNA only is kept here, 48 bases in frame from base 1. Trimming leaves V shorter by 4 bases and J shorter by 2 bases, with the junction holding 3 bases beyond the gene matches. Reading the germline V gene gives CDR1 SGHRS and CDR2 YFSETQ. A case-control design nested within a healthcare worker cohort in London, UK, was used, with weekly nasopharyngeal swab PCR tests and blood sampling performed. Healthcare workers were enrolled in the week of the UK lockdown, from 23 to 31 March 2020, and were followed every week for up to about 16 weeks. The library relied on 5' RACE. The sequencer listed for this sample is NextSeq 500. The TCR library protocol attached unique molecular identifiers to individual cDNA molecules to correct for sequencing error and PCR bias. TCR alpha and beta chains were both sequenced, and the abundances of alpha and beta sequences in each sample were closely correlated with each other. Processing in the source paper ran as follows. Decombinator V4 was used to annotate the V gene, J gene and CDR3 of the TCR sequences. Expanded TCRs were defined as changing significantly between any two time points under a Poisson model with p below 0.0001. Abundances of TCRs were expressed as counts per million after normalisation to the total number of TCRs sequenced in each sample. TRAV1-2 paired with TRAJ12, TRAJ20 or TRAJ33 defined MAIT TCRs, while TRAV10 paired with TRAJ18 defined iNKT TCRs. A search of VDJdb, accessed on 1 November 2021, was run for TCRs annotated to CMV, EBV and SARS-CoV-2, with TCRs annotated for multiple antigens excluded. Clones were called with MiXCR by TCRdb after fastp trimmed the public reads at Q25, and only in-frame beta chains were retained. CDR3 protein duplicates are merged, each entry listing the most common genes and DNA. The V and J calls and clone size come from TCRdb's table, not from the authors' own analysis. Across this sample there are tens of thousands of distinct CDR3 sequences, with 10% to 15% seen only once. The top ten constitute more than 15% of the sample.

This clonotype was counted at least ten times. The antigen this receptor binds is unknown. No much larger clone is present one base from it, and per-base qualities are unavailable. This sequence was found in an adult who was a healthcare worker with PCR-confirmed SARS-CoV-2 infection or an uninfected control (not recorded which). The material sequenced was whole blood. Rearrangement joined TRBV5-1 to TRBJ2-3; 14 junctional bases match TRBD2. The nucleotide sequence reads as follows: TGCGCCAGCAGCGGACTAGCGGGGGGCTCCACAGATACGCAGTATTTT. It is translated as CASSGLAGGSTDTQYF.